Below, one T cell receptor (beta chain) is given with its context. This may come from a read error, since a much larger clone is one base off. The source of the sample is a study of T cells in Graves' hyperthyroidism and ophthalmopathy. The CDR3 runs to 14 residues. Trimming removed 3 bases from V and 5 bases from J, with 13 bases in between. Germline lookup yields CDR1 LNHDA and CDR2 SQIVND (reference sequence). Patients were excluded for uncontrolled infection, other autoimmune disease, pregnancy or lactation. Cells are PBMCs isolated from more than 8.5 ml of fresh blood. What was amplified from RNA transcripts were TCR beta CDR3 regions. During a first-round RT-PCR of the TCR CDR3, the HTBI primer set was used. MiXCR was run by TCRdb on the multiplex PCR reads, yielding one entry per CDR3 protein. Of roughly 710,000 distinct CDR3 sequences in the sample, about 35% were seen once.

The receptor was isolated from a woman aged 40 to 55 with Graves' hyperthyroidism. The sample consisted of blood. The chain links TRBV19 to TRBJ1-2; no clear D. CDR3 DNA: TGTGCCAGTAGTATGCTGGGCCACGGGTATGGCTACACCTTC. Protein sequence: CASSMLGHGYGYTF. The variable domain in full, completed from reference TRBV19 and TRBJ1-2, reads DGGITQSPKYLFRKEGQNVTLSCEQNLNHDAMYWYRQDPGQGLRLIYYSQIVNDFQKGDIAEGYSVSREKKESFPLTVTSAQKNPTAFYLCASSMLGHGYGYTFGSGTRLTVV.